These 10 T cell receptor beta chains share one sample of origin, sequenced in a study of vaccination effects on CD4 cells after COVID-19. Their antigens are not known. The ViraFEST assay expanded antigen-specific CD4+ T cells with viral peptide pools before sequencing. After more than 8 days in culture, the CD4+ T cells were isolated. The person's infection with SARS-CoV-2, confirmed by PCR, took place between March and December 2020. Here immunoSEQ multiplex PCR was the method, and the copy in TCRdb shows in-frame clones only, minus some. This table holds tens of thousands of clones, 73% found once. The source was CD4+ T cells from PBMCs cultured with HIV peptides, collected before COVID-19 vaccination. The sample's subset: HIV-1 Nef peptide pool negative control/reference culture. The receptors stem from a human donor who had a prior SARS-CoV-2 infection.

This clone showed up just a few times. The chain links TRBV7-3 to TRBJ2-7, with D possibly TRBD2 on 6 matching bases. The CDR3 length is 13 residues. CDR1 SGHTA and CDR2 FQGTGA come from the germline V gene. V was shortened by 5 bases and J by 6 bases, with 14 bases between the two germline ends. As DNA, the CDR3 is TGTGCCAGCAGCCCCGGAGGGGACGGCGAGCAGTACTTC. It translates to CASSPGGDGEQYF.

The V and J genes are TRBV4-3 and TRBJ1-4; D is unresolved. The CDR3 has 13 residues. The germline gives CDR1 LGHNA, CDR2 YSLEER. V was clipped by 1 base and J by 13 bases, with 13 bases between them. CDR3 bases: TGCGCCAGCAGCCAAGGGGTAGGCGAGCGACTGTTTTTT. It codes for CASSQGVGERLFF.

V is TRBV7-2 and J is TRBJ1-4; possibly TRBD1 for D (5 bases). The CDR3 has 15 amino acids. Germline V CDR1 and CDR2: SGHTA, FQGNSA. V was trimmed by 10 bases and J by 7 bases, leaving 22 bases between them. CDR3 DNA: TGTGCCACCAAACCTGGCGGGGGATTCGGTGAAAAACTGTTTTTT. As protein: CATKPGGGFGEKLFF.

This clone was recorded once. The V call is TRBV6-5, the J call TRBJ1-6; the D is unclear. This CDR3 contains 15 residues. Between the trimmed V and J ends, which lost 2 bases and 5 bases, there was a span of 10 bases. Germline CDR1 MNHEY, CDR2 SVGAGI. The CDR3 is CASSYQPGHNSPLHF. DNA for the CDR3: TGTGCCAGCAGTTACCAGCCCGGGCATAATTCACCCCTCCACTTT.

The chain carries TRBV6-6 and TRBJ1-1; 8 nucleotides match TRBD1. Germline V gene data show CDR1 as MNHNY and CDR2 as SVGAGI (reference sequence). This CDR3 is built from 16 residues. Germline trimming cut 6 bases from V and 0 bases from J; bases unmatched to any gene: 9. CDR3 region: CASSHTRTGMNTEAFF. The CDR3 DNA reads TGTGCCAGCAGCCACACTAGGACAGGGATGAACACTGAAGCTTTCTTT.

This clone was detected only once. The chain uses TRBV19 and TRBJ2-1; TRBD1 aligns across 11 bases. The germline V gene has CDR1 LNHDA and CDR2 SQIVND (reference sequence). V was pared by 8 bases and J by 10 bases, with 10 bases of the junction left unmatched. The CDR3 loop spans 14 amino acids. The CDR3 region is CASRRTGTGGEQFF. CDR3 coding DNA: TGTGCCAGTCGGAGAACCGGGACAGGGGGAGAGCAGTTCTTC.

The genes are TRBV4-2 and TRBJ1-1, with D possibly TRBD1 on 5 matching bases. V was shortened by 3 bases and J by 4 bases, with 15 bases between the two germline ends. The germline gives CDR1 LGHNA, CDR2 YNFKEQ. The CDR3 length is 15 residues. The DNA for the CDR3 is TGTGCCAGCAGCCAGGGGGATGATGGGGGCACTGAAGCTTTCTTT. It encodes CASSQGDDGGTEAFF.

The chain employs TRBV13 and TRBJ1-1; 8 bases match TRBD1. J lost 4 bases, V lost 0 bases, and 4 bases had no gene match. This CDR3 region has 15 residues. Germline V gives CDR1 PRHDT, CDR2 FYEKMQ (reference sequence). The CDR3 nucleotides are TGTGCCAGCAGCTTAGGTTACAGGGGGATCACTGAAGCTTTCTTT. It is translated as CASSLGYRGITEAFF.

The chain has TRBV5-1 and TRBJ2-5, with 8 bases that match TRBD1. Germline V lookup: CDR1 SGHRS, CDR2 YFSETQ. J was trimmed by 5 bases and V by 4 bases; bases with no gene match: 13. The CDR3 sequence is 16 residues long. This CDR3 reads CASSVTGTGFGETQYF. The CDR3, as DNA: TGCGCCAGCAGCGTCACCGGGACAGGATTCGGGGAGACCCAGTACTTC.

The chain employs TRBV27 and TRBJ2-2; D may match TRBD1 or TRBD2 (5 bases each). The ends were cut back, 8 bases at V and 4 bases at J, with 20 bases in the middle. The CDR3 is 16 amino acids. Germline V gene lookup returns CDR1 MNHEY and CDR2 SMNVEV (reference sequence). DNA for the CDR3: TGTGCCAGCCCGACCGGGACCGAGCTCTTCACCGGGGAGCTGTTTTTT. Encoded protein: CASPTGTELFTGELFF.